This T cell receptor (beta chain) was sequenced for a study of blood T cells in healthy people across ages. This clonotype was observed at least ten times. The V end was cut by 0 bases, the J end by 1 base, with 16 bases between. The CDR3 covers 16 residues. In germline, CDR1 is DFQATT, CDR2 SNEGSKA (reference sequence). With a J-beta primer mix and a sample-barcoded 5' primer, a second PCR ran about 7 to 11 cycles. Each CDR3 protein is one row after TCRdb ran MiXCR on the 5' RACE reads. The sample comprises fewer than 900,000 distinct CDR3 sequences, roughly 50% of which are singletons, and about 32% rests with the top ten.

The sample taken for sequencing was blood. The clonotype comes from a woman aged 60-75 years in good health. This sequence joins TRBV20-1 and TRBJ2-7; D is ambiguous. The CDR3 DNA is TGCAGTGCTAGAGACCGAGTTAGTACACCTTCCTACGAGCAGTACTTC. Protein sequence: CSARDRVSTPSYEQYF.